The sequence of this T cell receptor (beta chain) was determined in a study of human T cells and chemical hapten exposure. Time point: healthy volunteer bleed at 2 weeks. Total RNA was isolated from unfractionated whole blood. This clonotype was seen repeatedly, ten times or more. V was trimmed by 5 bases and J by 0 bases, leaving 9 bases between them. CDR1 and CDR2 from the germline V gene are MNHEY and SMNVEV (reference sequence). The CDR3 spans 14 residues. MiXCR, run by TCRdb on the RACE reads, gives a single entry per CDR3 protein. Among 50,000 or so distinct CDR3 sequences, roughly 4.5% were seen once, and the ten largest hold 4.5% to 6%.

The chain is built from TRBV27 and TRBJ2-3, with D uncertain. The sequence was obtained from a human donor in good health. Some clones in this sample may be carry-over from other donors' samples. The sample comprised whole blood. CDR3 DNA sequence: TGTGCCAGCAGTAAACGACCTAGCACAGATACGCAGTATTTT. It yields the protein CASSKRPSTDTQYF.